This record concerns one T cell receptor beta chain sequence. The antigen remains undetermined. At one end the junction does not follow the germline gene, possibly because of a read error. The CDR3 spans 11 residues. One entry per CDR3 protein, called by TCRdb with MiXCR from the reads. Of about 680,000 distinct CDR3 sequences in the sample, 24% were seen once. This sample was taken from a study of T cell repertoires in cytomegalovirus infection. Looking at the study overall: It can be stated that public TCR beta signatures indicated CMV infection as well as a matching HLA type.

Study-level points and caveats: The response measured ex vivo was dominated by TCR beta clonotypes (HLA-C-restricted and CMV-specific). Summed frequency of shared TCR beta families picked out CMV carriers who also had the relevant HLA.

The TCR originated in a human donor in good health (CMV status not recorded). Some clones in this sample may be carry-over from other donors' samples. The chain joins TRBV12-3 or TRBV12-4 to TRBJ2-1; 7 bases line up with TRBD1. The sequencing sample was made of CD8+ T cells from PBMCs. CDR3 amino acids: CASFTGTAWSF. The CDR3 DNA sequence: TGTGCCAGCTTTACTGGGACAGCCTGGTCCTTC.